The rows below give T cell receptor beta chains drawn from one sample of a study of shared T cell receptors in the human thymus. This table comes from immunoSEQ multiplex PCR, and its TCRdb copy is limited to in-frame clones, with some not included. The table includes 500,000 to 850,000 clones, 70% to 90% detected once. This sample also belongs to another study, concerning human thymus T cells.

Material for sequencing was thymocytes. All receptors derive from a boy under three years old with a congenital heart defect. The CDR3 runs from the conserved cysteine through the conserved F or W. Fields, in order: J gene, V gene, D gene, CDR3 protein. D genes are given only for firm matches.

j_gene: TRBJ1-3; v_gene: TRBV7-2; d_gene: .; CDR3aa: CASSLEPARVYGNTIYF
j_gene: TRBJ1-1; v_gene: TRBV4-3; d_gene: .; CDR3aa: CASSQGEEARSFTEAFF
j_gene: TRBJ1-6; v_gene: TRBV19; d_gene: .; CDR3aa: CASSIEGVRVSYNSPLHF
j_gene: TRBJ1-3; v_gene: TRBV9; d_gene: .; CDR3aa: CASSGPGDSGNTIYF
j_gene: TRBJ2-6; v_gene: TRBV15; d_gene: .; CDR3aa: CATSRERAHSFGANVLTF
j_gene: TRBJ2-3; v_gene: TRBV4-1; d_gene: TRBD2; CDR3aa: CASSHGGGAEDTQYF
j_gene: TRBJ2-3; v_gene: TRBV15; d_gene: .; CDR3aa: CATSTGVQATQYF
j_gene: TRBJ2-1; v_gene: TRBV11-3; d_gene: TRBD2; CDR3aa: CASSSRTSGIINEQFF
j_gene: TRBJ2-1; v_gene: TRBV28; d_gene: TRBD2; CDR3aa: CASRNLRAGDPPYNEQFF
j_gene: TRBJ1-4; v_gene: TRBV28; d_gene: .; CDR3aa: CASSPTNEKLFF
j_gene: TRBJ1-5; v_gene: TRBV29-1; d_gene: TRBD1; CDR3aa: CSVRGGDSDQPQHF
j_gene: TRBJ1-4; v_gene: TRBV19; d_gene: TRBD1; CDR3aa: CASSDKNRDRNEKLFF
j_gene: TRBJ1-2; v_gene: TRBV7-9; d_gene: TRBD1; CDR3aa: CASSPGQVYGYTF
j_gene: TRBJ2-3; v_gene: TRBV28; d_gene: TRBD1; CDR3aa: CASSPLQGDTQYF
j_gene: TRBJ2-2; v_gene: TRBV5-1; d_gene: .; CDR3aa: CASSLAGCFDSTGELFF
j_gene: TRBJ1-1; v_gene: TRBV11-2; d_gene: .; CDR3aa: CASSSGSTINTEAFF
j_gene: TRBJ2-6; v_gene: TRBV30; d_gene: .; CDR3aa: CAWSGGPSGANVLTF
j_gene: TRBJ2-3; v_gene: TRBV19; d_gene: TRBD2; CDR3aa: CASRTGTRLPNTDTQYF
j_gene: TRBJ2-7; v_gene: TRBV27; d_gene: TRBD2; CDR3aa: CASSGDGTSGRATPYEQYF
j_gene: TRBJ1-2; v_gene: TRBV7-9; d_gene: .; CDR3aa: CASSPDVGALYGYTF
j_gene: TRBJ2-7; v_gene: TRBV4-3; d_gene: TRBD1; CDR3aa: CASRRQGSYEQYF
j_gene: TRBJ1-6; v_gene: TRBV5-4; d_gene: TRBD1; CDR3aa: CASRDWDRNSPLHF
j_gene: TRBJ2-7; v_gene: TRBV29-1; d_gene: TRBD1; CDR3aa: CSVGQGAREQYF